Shown below are 28 T cell receptor beta chains from a single sample sequenced in a study of blood T cell repertoires in COVID-19. Sequencing used immunoSEQ multiplex PCR; TCRdb keeps in-frame clones, though not all of them. In the table there are more than 300,000 clones, around 87% of which are singletons. The sequencing sample was made of peripheral blood. These receptor sequences come from a woman under 40 with COVID-19, enrolled during active disease.

The chain recombines TRBV19 with TRBJ2-1, with D maybe TRBD2 (6 bases). This CDR3 spans 17 amino acids. Germline CDR1 is LNHDA and CDR2 is SQIVND (reference sequence). V lost 0 bases and J 1 base, leaving 13 bases between the germline ends. The CDR3 DNA sequence: TGTGCCAGTAGTATAGATCAGAGGGAGGTGTCCTACAATGAGCAGTTCTTC. It yields the protein CASSIDQREVSYNEQFF.

The chain couples TRBV30 to TRBJ2-7, with 9 bases fitting TRBD1. CDR3 length: 12 residues. Losses at the gene ends were 4 bases for V and 4 bases for J; bases not matched to a gene: 2. Germline CDR1 and CDR2: GTSNPN and SVGIG (reference sequence). The CDR3 sequence is CAWKTGGYEQYF. The CDR3 nucleotides are TGTGCCTGGAAGACAGGGGGGTACGAGCAGTACTTC. Based on the CDR3 plus reference TRBV30 and TRBJ2-7, the full variable domain is SQTIHQWPATLVQPVGSPLSLECTVEGTSNPNLYWYRQAAGRGLQLLFYSVGIGQISSEVPQNLSASRPQDRQFILSSKKLLLSDSGFYLCAWKTGGYEQYFGPGTRLTVT.

The chain has TRBV6-5 and TRBJ2-7, with 8 bases fitting TRBD2. Germline CDR1 and CDR2: MNHEY and SVGAGI. V shed 6 bases, J shed 3 bases, and the junction held 10 bases outside the gene matches. The CDR3 is 15 amino acids. CDR3 amino acids: CASSSGLGNLYEQYF. As DNA, the CDR3 is TGTGCCAGCAGCTCGGGACTAGGGAATCTCTACGAGCAGTACTTC.

The chain uses TRBV5-1 and TRBJ2-1; 10 nucleotides agree with TRBD2. J lost 0 bases, V lost 3 bases, and 15 bases had no gene match. Germline values: CDR1 SGHRS, CDR2 YFSETQ. The CDR3 consists of 20 residues. The CDR3 reads CASSSYPLLAGQSSYNEQFF. Written as DNA, the CDR3 is TGCGCCAGCAGCTCCTATCCACTACTAGCGGGGCAAAGCTCCTACAATGAGCAGTTCTTC.

This clone was picked up a small number of times. The chain recombines TRBV7-3 with TRBJ2-1, with D possibly being TRBD1 (5 bases). V lost 1 base to trimming and J lost 10 bases, with 8 bases between them. This CDR3 is 12 amino acids long. Germline assignment: CDR1 SGHTA and CDR2 FQGTGA. The CDR3 sequence is CASSLKGNEQFF. The CDR3 region has the DNA TGTGCCAGCAGCTTAAAGGGGAACGAGCAGTTCTTC.

This clone was detected only once. The V and J genes are TRBV9 and TRBJ2-1, with a tentative D call TRBD2 (5 bases). Trimming removed 0 bases from V and 6 bases from J, with 16 bases in between. This CDR3 comprises 16 residues. The germline gives CDR1 SGDLS, CDR2 YYNGEE. In DNA, the CDR3 is TGTGCCAGCAGCGTAGAATTTGTGGGAGAGAGCAATGAGCAGTTCTTC. Protein sequence: CASSVEFVGESNEQFF. The full variable domain, in which reference TRBV9 and TRBJ2-1 provide the parts outside the CDR3, is DSGVTQTPKHLITATGQRVTLRCSPRSGDLSVYWYQQSLDQGLQFLIQYYNGEERAKGNILERFSAQQFPDLHSELNLSSLELGDSALYFCASSVEFVGESNEQFFGPGTRLTVL.

The rearrangement links TRBV9 to TRBJ2-7; the D gene is possibly TRBD2 (8 bases). CDR3 length: 14 amino acids. From germline, CDR1 is SGDLS and CDR2 YYNGEE. V dropped 3 bases and J dropped 5 bases, with 15 bases sitting between them. The CDR3 region has the DNA TGTGCCAGCAGCGACGGGACTAGGGGGCACGAGCAGTACTTC. Its translation is CASSDGTRGHEQYF.

The chain has TRBV6-5 and TRBJ1-1, with 8 bases aligning to TRBD1. The CDR3 has 14 amino acids. The junction had 4 bases not matched to a gene; V was cut back by 6 bases and J by 1 base. The V gene's germline CDR1 is MNHEY and CDR2 SVGAGI. CDR3 sequence (DNA): TGTGCCAGCAGCGGGACAGGATCGAACACTGAAGCTTTCTTT. The encoded protein is CASSGTGSNTEAFF.

In its sample, this clone was seen a few times. Different DNA sequences within this sample yield the same CDR3. J is TRBJ1-5 and V is TRBV11-2, with 7 bases fitting TRBD1. Looked up from germline, CDR1 is SGHAT and CDR2 is FQNNGV. V gave up 3 bases and J gave up 4 bases; unmatched junction bases: 0. This CDR3 is built from 13 residues. The CDR3 bases are TGTGCCAGCAGCTTGACAGGGAATCAGCCCCAGCATTTT. Translated, it gives CASSLTGNQPQHF.

V gene TRBV30 combines with J gene TRBJ2-7; 10 bases are a match to TRBD2. The CDR3 covers 14 residues. With V trimmed by 4 bases and J by 7 bases, 10 bases remained unmatched. Germline V gene sequence: CDR1 GTSNPN, CDR2 SVGIG (reference sequence). CDR3 sequence reads: CAWTPIAGGGEQYF. CDR3 bases: TGTGCCTGGACCCCTATAGCGGGAGGAGGTGAGCAGTACTTC.

The V gene is TRBV20-1, the J gene TRBJ2-3; 10 bases map to TRBD2. Germline trimming cut 3 bases from V and 5 bases from J; bases unmatched to any gene: 5. This CDR3 has 14 amino acids. CDR1 and CDR2 from the germline V gene are DFQATT and SNEGSKA (reference sequence). CDR3 residues: CSASARLAGDTQYF. CDR3 nucleotide sequence: TGCAGTGCTAGTGCGAGACTAGCGGGAGATACGCAGTATTTT.

The CDR3 region is CASSAGASGSVHEQYF. CDR3 DNA: TGTGCCAGCAGCGCTGGGGCAAGCGGGAGTGTCCACGAGCAGTACTTC. The V and J genes are TRBV9 and TRBJ2-7; 8 bases align to TRBD2. Trimming removed 3 bases from V and 5 bases from J; junction bases left unmatched: 13. Germline assignment: CDR1 SGDLS and CDR2 YYNGEE. The length of the CDR3 is 16 residues. Variable domain in full (rest from reference TRBV9 and TRBJ2-7): DSGVTQTPKHLITATGQRVTLRCSPRSGDLSVYWYQQSLDQGLQFLIQYYNGEERAKGNILERFSAQQFPDLHSELNLSSLELGDSALYFCASSAGASGSVHEQYFGPGTRLTVT.

This rearrangement joins TRBV2 to TRBJ2-7, with 7 bases lining up with TRBD1. CDR1 and CDR2 (germline): SNHLY, FYNNEI. CDR3 length: 15 amino acids. Germline trimming cut 10 bases from V and 5 bases from J; bases unmatched to any gene: 17. CDR3 in amino acids: CATRPTTGKMNEQYF. The CDR3 nucleotides are TGTGCCACCCGACCGACGACAGGGAAGATGAACGAGCAGTACTTC.

Of note for this clone: Just one base apart from a much larger clone, this may be a read error. The chain recombines TRBV3-1 (or the pseudogene TRBV3-2) with TRBJ2-3; D ambiguous. CDR1 LGHDT and CDR2 YNNKEL come from the germline V gene (reference sequence). V lost 4 bases and J 0 bases, leaving 11 bases between the germline ends. This CDR3 region has 15 residues. The CDR3 protein is CASSPLVGSTDTQYF. The CDR3 DNA follows: TGTGCCAGCAGCCCCCTAGTGGGTAGCACAGATACGCAGTATTTT.

The J gene is TRBJ2-1, the V gene TRBV14, with 9 bases identical to TRBD2. The trim removed 2 bases at V and 4 bases at J, leaving 3 bases unmatched. The CDR3 totals 15 residues. CDR1 is SGHDN, CDR2 FVKESK, per germline. This chain's CDR3 is CASSQPSGAYNEQFF. DNA for the CDR3: TGTGCCAGCAGCCAACCTAGCGGGGCATACAATGAGCAGTTCTTC.

The genes are TRBV7-3 and TRBJ2-7; 7 bases line up with TRBD2. This CDR3 is built from 16 residues. V was clipped by 5 bases and J by 3 bases; unmatched bases: 13. Germline-derived CDR1 and CDR2 are SGHTA and FQGTGA. CDR3 DNA: TGTGCCAGCAGCCCGACTGCGACGGGAGGTCTCTACGAGCAGTACTTC. Translation: CASSPTATGGLYEQYF.

This clone was seen a few times. The J gene is TRBJ1-1, the V gene TRBV6-6, with 8 bases identical to TRBD1. Per germline, CDR1 MNHNY and CDR2 SVGAGI (reference sequence). V was clipped by 8 bases and J by 1 base; unmatched bases: 9. The CDR3 loop spans 15 amino acids. The chain's CDR3 is CASADSTGANTEAFF. In DNA, the CDR3 is TGTGCCAGCGCAGACTCGACAGGGGCGAACACTGAAGCTTTCTTT.

V gene TRBV11-2 combines with J gene TRBJ2-3; 7 nucleotides match TRBD1. J gave up 2 bases and V 3 bases, and 14 bases lay outside the gene matches. This CDR3 has 18 amino acids. Germline V gene sequence: CDR1 SGHAT, CDR2 FQNNGV. CDR3 region: CASSFPSGTASPTDTQYF. The CDR3 coding sequence is TGTGCCAGCAGCTTCCCCTCCGGGACAGCCTCGCCCACAGATACGCAGTATTTT. Filled out from reference TRBV11-2 and TRBJ2-3, the complete variable domain reads EAGVAQSPRYKIIEKRQSVAFWCNPISGHATLYWYQQILGQGPKLLIQFQNNGVVDDSQLPKDRFSAERLKGVDSTLKIQPAKLEDSAVYLCASSFPSGTASPTDTQYFGPGTRLTVL.

The chain is built from TRBV14 and TRBJ1-2; D gene unclear. The CDR3 is 13 amino acids. Trimming removed 4 bases from V and 4 bases from J, with 10 bases in between. Per the germline V gene, CDR1 is SGHDN and CDR2 is FVKESK. CDR3 region: CASSPFNSYGYTF. The CDR3 nucleotides read TGTGCCAGCAGCCCCTTTAACAGCTATGGCTACACCTTC.

V gene TRBV28 combines with J gene TRBJ2-5; D uncertain. Deletions cut 2 bases from V and 1 base from J, with 8 bases between. The CDR3 runs to 14 residues. CDR1 and CDR2 (germline): MDHEN, SYDVKM. The CDR3 DNA is TGTGCCAGCAGTTTACCGGCGGTCCAAGAGACCCAGTACTTC. This gives the protein CASSLPAVQETQYF.

V is TRBV29-1 and J is TRBJ2-7; 8 bases line up with TRBD1. J was trimmed by 5 bases and V by 4 bases; bases with no gene match: 7. Germline assignment: CDR1 SQVTM and CDR2 ANQGSEA. This CDR3 contains 13 residues. The CDR3, as DNA: TGCAGCGTTGGGACAGGGCGGTTAGACGAGCAGTACTTC. This encodes CSVGTGRLDEQYF.

The CDR3 spells CATSPAGLNYEQYF. The CDR3 DNA sequence: TGTGCCACCAGTCCAGCGGGGCTAAACTACGAGCAGTACTTC. The rearrangement links TRBV24-1 to TRBJ2-7; the match to TRBD2 covers 7 bases. This CDR3 contains 14 residues. Germline V CDR1 and CDR2: KGHDR, SFDVKD. V gave up 6 bases and J gave up 3 bases; unmatched junction bases: 7.

This clone was picked up one time. The V and J genes are TRBV28 and TRBJ2-5, with 8 bases lining up with TRBD2. This CDR3 has 15 residues. Germline V gene sequence: CDR1 MDHEN, CDR2 SYDVKM. Unmatched junction bases numbered 8, after V lost 5 bases and J lost 3 bases. The CDR3: CASSVQTAGEETQYF. The CDR3 DNA reads TGTGCCAGCAGTGTTCAGACAGCGGGGGAAGAGACCCAGTACTTC.

The chain links TRBV30 to TRBJ2-5; D might be TRBD2 (5 bases). Germline V gene lookup returns CDR1 GTSNPN and CDR2 SVGIG (reference sequence). V shed 2 bases and J shed 0 bases, with 13 bases lying between them. The CDR3 consists of 15 residues. CDR3 sequence (DNA): TGTGCCTGGAGTACGGGGTCCAAGTACCAAGAGACCCAGTACTTC. Translating gives CAWSTGSKYQETQYF.

The rearrangement uses TRBV30 and TRBJ1-1, with D perhaps TRBD1 (5 bases). Germline CDR1 GTSNPN, CDR2 SVGIG (reference sequence). This CDR3 spans 14 amino acids. V was trimmed by 3 bases and J by 3 bases, leaving 14 bases between them. In DNA, the CDR3 is TGTGCCTGGAGAAACTCCAGGGCCTACACTGAAGCTTTCTTT. This sequence encodes CAWRNSRAYTEAFF.

This chain uses TRBV2 with TRBJ2-7; possible D gene TRBD2, 5 bases. There are 15 residues in the CDR3. The germline gives CDR1 SNHLY, CDR2 FYNNEI. V was shortened by 6 bases and J by 3 bases, with 18 bases between the two germline ends. The CDR3, as DNA: TGTGCCAGCAGCGCGGGCCCCGGAGGTGGCTACGAGCAGTACTTC. Encoded protein: CASSAGPGGGYEQYF. The variable domain in full, completed from reference TRBV2 and TRBJ2-7, reads EPEVTQTPSHQVTQMGQEVILRCVPISNHLYFYWYRQILGQKVEFLVSFYNNEISEKSEIFDDQFSVERPDGSNFTLKIRSTKLEDSAMYFCASSAGPGGGYEQYFGPGTRLTVT.

The rearrangement joins TRBV27 to TRBJ2-5; tentative D call: TRBD2 (5 bases). The CDR3 is 14 amino acids. With 5 bases removed from V and 7 bases from J, the gap between germline ends came to 17 bases. Germline lookup yields CDR1 MNHEY and CDR2 SMNVEV (reference sequence). CDR3 region: CASSDIPPRGTQYF. In DNA, the CDR3 is TGTGCCAGCAGTGATATCCCTCCTCGGGGGACCCAGTACTTC.

V is TRBV4-1 and J is TRBJ1-5; 7 positions match TRBD1. CDR3 size: 16 residues. Germline V gene data show CDR1 as MGHRA and CDR2 as YSYEKL. The junction had 8 bases not matched to a gene; V was cut back by 0 bases and J by 6 bases. The CDR3 bases are TGCGCCAGCAGCCAAGAGAGCAGGGGGATCTTTCAGCCCCAGCATTTT. Translated, it gives CASSQESRGIFQPQHF.